This T cell receptor (beta chain) originates from a study of OX40 agonist ivuxolimab in advanced cancers. Produced via immunoSEQ multiplex PCR; TCRdb's table is partial and in-frame only. The data contain about 32,000 clones, about 83% of them singletons. V lost 4 bases and J lost 3; bases outside the gene matches: 5. Germline V gives CDR1 SGHVS, CDR2 FQNEAQ. The CDR3 spans 15 residues. The V and J genes are TRBV7-8 and TRBJ2-1; 8 positions match TRBD2. This TCR was recovered from an adult with an advanced solid tumor such as melanoma, head and neck, liver or kidney cancer. The sample here was CD4+ or CD8+ T cells sorted from blood, taken in a trial of the OX40 agonist ivuxolimab. The CDR3: CASSSSGSIYNEQFF. CDR3 bases: TGTGCCAGCAGCTCAAGCGGGAGCATCTACAATGAGCAGTTCTTC.